This T cell receptor beta chain is drawn from a study of T cells after yellow fever vaccination. Making TCR cDNA involved 5'RACE template switching, which added UMIs and a universal primer site. TCRdb independently ran MiXCR on the 5' RACE reads; one entry per CDR3 protein. The sample carries approximately 300,000 distinct CDR3 sequences, 10% to 15% recorded once. Trimming took off 0 bases at V and 4 bases at J, with 15 bases between the two ends. In germline, CDR1 is KGHSH, CDR2 LQKENI. The CDR3 loop spans 17 amino acids. Points from the study as a whole: One caveat is that FACS-sorted repertoires could contain abundant clonotypes contaminating from the bulk population.

Comments on this clonotype: What it binds is unknown.

The sequenced sample was CD4+ T cells sorted from PBMCs, obtained 45 days after the yellow fever booster vaccination. The receptor's source is a man under 40 who received the YFV17D yellow fever vaccine. This chain uses TRBV18 with TRBJ1-4; TRBD1 might be the D (5 bases). CDR3 in amino acids: CASSPPKIGALNEKLFF. The CDR3 nucleotides are TGTGCCAGCTCACCACCGAAGATCGGGGCCCTTAATGAAAAACTGTTTTTT.